The source of this T cell receptor (beta chain) is a study of cytomegalovirus exposure and HLA in healthy donors. Study findings and constraints: The listing of 150 to 200 TCR beta chains classed them as cytomegalovirus-associated. A later analysis linked a missense DCLRE1C variant to TCR beta V- and J-gene trimming. A later analysis showed TCR association rates differing by HLA locus, peaking at DRB1 and lowest at HLA-C.

Likely unrecorded immune exposures existed in these nominally healthy donors. PCR involved 60 Vbeta and 13 Jbeta primers. Profiled with immunoSEQ multiplex PCR; TCRdb holds only in-frame clones, not every one. The data contain some 180,000 clones, around 75% of them seen just once; the ten biggest clones take up about 3%. Germline CDR1 reads LNHDA; CDR2 reads SQIVND (reference sequence). With V trimmed by 1 base and J by 5 bases, 8 bases remained unmatched. The CDR3 consists of 16 residues. A note on this clone: Its specificity is unknown.

Source material: PBMCs. The V and J genes are TRBV19 and TRBJ2-7, with 10 nucleotides matching TRBD1. The sequence derives from a female donor in good health and CMV-seronegative. CDR3 nucleotides: TGTGCCAGTAGTATAGGTACCGGGACAGGGGTAGACGAGCAGTACTTC. Amino acid sequence: CASSIGTGTGVDEQYF.